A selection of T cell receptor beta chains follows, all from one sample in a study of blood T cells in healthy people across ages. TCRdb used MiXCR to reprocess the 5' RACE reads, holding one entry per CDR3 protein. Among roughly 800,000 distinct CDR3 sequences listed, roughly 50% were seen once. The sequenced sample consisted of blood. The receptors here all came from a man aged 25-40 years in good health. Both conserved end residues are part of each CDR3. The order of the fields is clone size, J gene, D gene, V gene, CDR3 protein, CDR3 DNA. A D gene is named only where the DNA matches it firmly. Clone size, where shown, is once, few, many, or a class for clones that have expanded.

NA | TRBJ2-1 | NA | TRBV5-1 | CASSLVRPQLRGNEQFF | TGCGCCAGCAGCTTGGTGAGGCCTCAACTGAGGGGGAATGAGCAGTTCTTC
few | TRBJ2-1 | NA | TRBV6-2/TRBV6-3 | CASRGTYNEQFF | TGTGCCAGCAGGGGGACTTACAATGAGCAGTTCTTC
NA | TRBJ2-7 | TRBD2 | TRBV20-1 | CSASGRREQYF | TGCAGTGCTAGCGGGAGGCGTGAGCAGTACTTC
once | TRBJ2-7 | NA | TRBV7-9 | CASSSSGTPHEQYF | TGTGCCAGCAGCTCATCGGGGACACCCCACGAGCAGTACTTC
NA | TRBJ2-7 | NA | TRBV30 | CAWSKYYEQYF | TGTGCCTGGAGTAAATACTACGAGCAGTACTTC
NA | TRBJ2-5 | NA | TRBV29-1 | CSVEGRGETQYF | TGCAGCGTTGAGGGAAGGGGGGAGACCCAGTACTTC
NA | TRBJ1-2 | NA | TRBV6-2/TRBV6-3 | CASSLIPGTGNGYTF | TGTGCCAGCAGCCTAATTCCCGGGACGGGAAATGGCTACACCTTC
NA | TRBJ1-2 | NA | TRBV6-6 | CASNSPSVVHYGYTF | TGTGCCAGCAACTCCCCCTCCGTGGTACACTATGGCTACACCTTC
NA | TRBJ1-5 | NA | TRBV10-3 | CAISEFGQGDQPQHF | TGTGCCATCAGTGAGTTCGGGCAGGGTGATCAGCCCCAGCATTTT
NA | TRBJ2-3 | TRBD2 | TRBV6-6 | CASTPTSYRTDMQYF | TGTGCCAGCACCCCGACTAGCTATCGCACAGATATGCAGTATTTT
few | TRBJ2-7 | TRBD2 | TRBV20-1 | CSVKSVGLAGAKAYEQYF | TGCAGTGTCAAATCCGTTGGGCTAGCGGGAGCAAAAGCCTACGAGCAGTACTTC
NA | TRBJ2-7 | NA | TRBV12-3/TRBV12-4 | CASIFQGSYNGQYF | TGTGCCAGCATTTTTCAGGGCTCCTACAATGGGCAGTACTTC
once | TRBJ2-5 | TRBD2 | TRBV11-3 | CASSTRTSGQETQYF | TGTGCCAGCAGCACGAGGACTAGCGGCCAAGAGACCCAGTACTTC
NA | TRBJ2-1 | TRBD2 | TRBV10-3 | CAISGRETGNEQFF | TGTGCCATCAGTGGGCGGGAGACCGGCAATGAGCAGTTCTTC
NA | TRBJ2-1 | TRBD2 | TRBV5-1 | CASSLALADYNEQFF | TGCGCCAGCAGCTTGGCTCTAGCGGACTACAATGAGCAGTTCTTC
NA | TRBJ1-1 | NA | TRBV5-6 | CASIGRGRNTEAFF | TGTGCCAGCATTGGCAGGGGAAGGAACACTGAAGCTTTCTTT
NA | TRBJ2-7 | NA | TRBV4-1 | CASSQVTVSVEQYF | TGCGCCAGCAGCCAAGTAACCGTCTCGGTCGAGCAGTACTTC
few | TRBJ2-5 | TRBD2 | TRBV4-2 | CASSQQLAGQETQYF | TGTGCCAGCAGCCAACAACTAGCGGGGCAAGAGACCCAGTACTTC
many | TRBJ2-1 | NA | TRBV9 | CASSGRLGASYNEQFF | TGTGCCAGCAGCGGTCGCCTTGGCGCGTCCTACAATGAGCAGTTCTTC
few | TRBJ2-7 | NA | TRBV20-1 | CSATAPQGYEQYF | TGCAGTGCTACCGCCCCCCAAGGGTACGAGCAGTACTTC
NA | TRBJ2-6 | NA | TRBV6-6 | CASSYQTGLIGANVLTF | TGTGCCAGCAGTTACCAGACTGGGCTGATAGGGGCCAACGTCCTGACTTTC
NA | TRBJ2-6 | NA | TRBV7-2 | CASTLVATGANVLTF | TGTGCCAGCACCTTAGTGGCGACTGGGGCCAACGTCCTGACTTTC